This T cell receptor beta chain was recovered during a study of cytomegalovirus exposure and HLA in healthy donors. Findings and caveats of the study: As confirmed in vitro, three CMV-associated chains were specific for CMV antigens.

The CDR3 has 14 amino acids. Trimming at V came to 1 base and at J to 3 bases, leaving 2 bases not matched to a gene. CDR1 is SNHLY and CDR2 is FYNNEI in the germline V gene. PCR employed 60 Vbeta and 13 Jbeta primers. This table comes from immunoSEQ multiplex PCR, and its TCRdb copy is limited to in-frame clones, with some not included. The sample data list some 150,000 clones. Regarding this clone: Its antigen is not known.

The sequenced sample was PBMCs. This TCR derives from a woman between 18 and 29 years old in good health and CMV-seropositive. J is TRBJ1-1 and V is TRBV2; 7 nucleotides agree with TRBD1. The CDR3 is CASSEGQGYTEAFF. The CDR3 DNA follows: TGTGCCAGCAGTGAAGGACAGGGCTACACTGAAGCTTTCTTT.